The 4 T cell receptor beta chains below come from one sample, sequenced in a study of T cells in Graves' hyperthyroidism and ophthalmopathy. From RNA transcripts, TCR beta CDR3 regions were amplified. HTBI primers drove first-round RT-PCR of the TCR CDR3. TCRdb reanalysed the multiplex PCR reads using MiXCR and keeps one entry per CDR3 protein. The table has 400,000 or so distinct CDR3 sequences, approximately 15% seen once. Sequencing was done on a sample of blood. Source of these receptors: a woman under 40 with Graves' ophthalmopathy.

Worth noting for this clonotype: A read error is possible here, since a much larger clone lies one base away. This sequence joins TRBV5-6 and TRBJ2-7; the D is unclear. Trimming pared 4 bases from V and 3 bases from J, leaving 11 bases between. CDR1 is SGHDT, CDR2 YYEEEE, per germline. The CDR3 has 13 residues. DNA for the CDR3: TGTGCCAGCAGCCAGCCCGGAGACTACGAGCAGTACTTC. This sequence encodes CASSQPGDYEQYF.

This clonotype was counted once. The V gene is TRBV5-1, the J gene TRBJ2-5, with 9 bases aligning to TRBD1. The germline gives CDR1 SGHRS, CDR2 YFSETQ. The CDR3 totals 15 residues. V lost 3 bases, J lost 7 bases, and 10 bases stayed unmatched. The CDR3 loop reads CASSYATGGRGTQYF. The CDR3 nucleotides are TGCGCCAGCAGCTACGCGACAGGGGGAAGGGGGACCCAGTACTTC.

This clonotype came up many times. This chain links TRBV6-1 with TRBJ1-5; 11 nucleotides line up with TRBD1. The CDR3 is 18 amino acids. V gave up 6 bases and J gave up 0 bases; unmatched junction bases: 10. CDR1 and CDR2 (germline): MNHNS, SASEGT. The DNA of the CDR3 is TGTGCCAGCAGGCCGGACAGGGGGCTTTTGGGTAGCAATCAGCCCCAGCATTTT. Translating gives CASRPDRGLLGSNQPQHF.

This clonotype was seen at least ten times. V usage is TRBV2 and J usage is TRBJ1-2, with TRBD1 as a possible D gene (5 bases). Germline CDR1 is SNHLY and CDR2 is FYNNEI. The CDR3 spans 16 residues. V lost 8 bases, J lost 5 bases, and 24 bases lay in between. The CDR3 loop reads CASLTGRGRERYGYTF. The CDR3 region has the DNA TGTGCCAGCCTAACGGGTAGGGGCAGGGAGAGATATGGCTACACCTTC. The whole variable domain, remainder taken from reference TRBV2 and TRBJ1-2, is EPEVTQTPSHQVTQMGQEVILRCVPISNHLYFYWYRQILGQKVEFLVSFYNNEISEKSEIFDDQFSVERPDGSNFTLKIRSTKLEDSAMYFCASLTGRGRERYGYTFGSGTRLTVV.